Each of the 9 T cell receptor beta chains below was sequenced from the same sample in a study of cytomegalovirus exposure and HLA in healthy donors. The PCR contained 60 Vbeta and 13 Jbeta primers. Assay used: immunoSEQ multiplex PCR; TCRdb lists only in-frame clones, some missing. The sample contains about 200,000 clones, under 70% of which appear only once. Sequenced sample: PBMCs. Receptors originate from a man between 35 and 55 years old in good health and CMV-seropositive.

The chain recombines TRBV19 with TRBJ1-5; TRBD1 might be the D (5 bases). Germline V lookup: CDR1 LNHDA, CDR2 SQIVND (reference sequence). Trimming removed 9 bases at V and 3 bases at J, with 18 bases between. The CDR3 loop spans 15 amino acids. CDR3 in amino acids: CASSDTFRANQPQHF. CDR3 nucleotides: TGTGCCAGCTCGGACACCTTTAGGGCCAATCAGCCCCAGCATTTT.

The rearrangement links TRBV15 to TRBJ2-7; 10 bases align to TRBD1. The CDR3 contains 15 residues. The V segment lost 3 bases and the J segment 9 bases; nucleotides outside the gene matches: 11. CDR1 is LNHNV and CDR2 is YYDKDF in the germline V gene (reference sequence). CDR3 amino acids: CATSRGGTGEGGQYF. In nucleotides, the CDR3 is TGTGCCACCAGCAGGGGGGGGACAGGGGAAGGAGGGCAGTACTTC.

The chain has TRBV7-7 and TRBJ2-2; D is possibly TRBD2 (5 bases). The CDR3 has 14 residues. Trimming removed 4 bases from V and 6 bases from J, with 12 bases in between. The V gene's germline CDR1 is SSHAT and CDR2 FNYEAQ (reference sequence). In DNA, the CDR3 is TGTGCCAGCAGCTCGGTCCCCGGGGCCGGGGAGCTGTTTTTT. Amino acid sequence: CASSSVPGAGELFF.

The chain combines TRBV28 with TRBJ2-7; the match to TRBD1 covers 7 bases. The CDR3 has 12 residues. V was pared by 6 bases and J by 5 bases, with 4 bases of the junction left unmatched. Germline values: CDR1 MDHEN, CDR2 SYDVKM. Here the CDR3 DNA reads TGTGCCAGCAGGCCTACAGGGGACGAGCAGTACTTC. Amino acids: CASRPTGDEQYF. The variable domain in full, completed from reference TRBV28 and TRBJ2-7, reads DVKVTQSSRYLVKRTGEKVFLECVQDMDHENMFWYRQDPGLGLRLIYFSYDVKMKEKGDIPEGYSVSREKKERFSLILESASTNQTSMYLCASRPTGDEQYFGPGTRLTVT.

V and J are TRBV4-1 and TRBJ2-2; D may be TRBD1 (6 bases). The germline V and J ends were trimmed by 4 bases and 0 bases, with 9 bases remaining between them. This CDR3 comprises 15 residues. Germline V gives CDR1 MGHRA, CDR2 YSYEKL. The CDR3 is CASSLGHSNTGELFF. DNA for the CDR3: TGCGCCAGCAGCCTGGGACACTCGAACACCGGGGAGCTGTTTTTT.

This clone was seen more than once but under ten times. The chain uses TRBV6-5 and TRBJ2-5; 9 bases are a match to TRBD1. Near its end, the DNA agrees better with TRBJ2-7, so the J call may be wrong. Germline V lookup: CDR1 MNHEY, CDR2 SVGAGI. The CDR3 contains 15 residues. The CDR3, as DNA: TGTGCCAGCAGACCCACAGGGGGCGCTTTAACCGAGCAGTACTTC. This gives the protein CASRPTGGALTEQYF.

This clone was observed a single time. The chain carries TRBV11-2 and TRBJ2-5; possibly TRBD1 for D (5 bases). V was trimmed by 4 bases and J by 5 bases, leaving 5 bases between them. Germline loops: CDR1 SGHAT, CDR2 FQNNGV. The CDR3 is 11 residues long. CDR3 amino acids: CASSSGETQYF. The CDR3 DNA reads TGTGCCAGCAGCTCAGGGGAGACCCAGTACTTC. The full variable domain, in which reference TRBV11-2 and TRBJ2-5 provide the parts outside the CDR3, is EAGVAQSPRYKIIEKRQSVAFWCNPISGHATLYWYQQILGQGPKLLIQFQNNGVVDDSQLPKDRFSAERLKGVDSTLKIQPAKLEDSAVYLCASSSGETQYFGPGTRLLVL.

The V gene is TRBV27, the J gene TRBJ2-7; D call uncertain. The germline V gene has CDR1 MNHEY and CDR2 SMNVEV (reference sequence). The CDR3 length is 13 residues. Trimming shortened V by 7 bases and J by 3 bases, and 13 bases separated the two germline ends. Written as DNA, the CDR3 is TGTGCCAGCACCGGGTCGAACTTCTACGAGCAGTACTTC. Amino acids: CASTGSNFYEQYF.

This clone was seen a single time. The V call is TRBV5-1, the J call TRBJ2-4; 8 positions agree with TRBD1. Per the germline V gene, CDR1 is SGHRS and CDR2 is YFSETQ. The V and J ends lost 2 bases and 7 bases, in that order; junction bases with no gene match: 8. The CDR3 sequence is 15 residues long. CDR3 sequence reads: CASSLVDREANIQYF. DNA of the CDR3: TGCGCCAGCAGCTTAGTGGACAGGGAAGCGAACATTCAGTACTTC. Full variable domain (rest looked up from reference TRBV5-1 and TRBJ2-4): KAGVTQTPRYLIKTRGQQVTLSCSPISGHRSVSWYQQTPGQGLQFLFEYFSETQRNKGNFPGRFSGRQFSNSRSEMNVSTLELGDSALYLCASSLVDREANIQYFGAGTRLSVL.